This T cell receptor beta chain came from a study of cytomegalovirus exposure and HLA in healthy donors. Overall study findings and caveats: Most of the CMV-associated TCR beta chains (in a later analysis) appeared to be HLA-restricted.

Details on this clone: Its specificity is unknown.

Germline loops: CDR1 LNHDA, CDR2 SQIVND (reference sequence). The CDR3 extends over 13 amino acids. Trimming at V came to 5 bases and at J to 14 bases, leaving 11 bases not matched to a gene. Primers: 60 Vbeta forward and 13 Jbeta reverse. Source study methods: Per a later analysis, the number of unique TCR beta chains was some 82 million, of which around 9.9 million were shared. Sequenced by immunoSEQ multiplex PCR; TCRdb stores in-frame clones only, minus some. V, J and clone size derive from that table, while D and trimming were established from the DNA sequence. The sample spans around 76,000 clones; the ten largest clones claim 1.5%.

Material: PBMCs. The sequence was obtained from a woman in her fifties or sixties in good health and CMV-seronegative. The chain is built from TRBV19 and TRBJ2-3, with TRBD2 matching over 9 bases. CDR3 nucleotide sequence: TGTGCCAGTAGTTCCTCAGCGGGAGGCCCAGGGTATTTT. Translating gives CASSSSAGGPGYF.